The sequence of this TCR beta chain was determined in a study of shared clonotypes between healthy human individuals. The V and J ends lost 5 bases and 7 bases respectively, with 11 bases between them. The germline V gene has CDR1 LGHNA and CDR2 YNFKEQ. The CDR3 is made up of 12 amino acids. This clone was observed once. Sequenced by immunoSEQ multiplex PCR; TCRdb stores in-frame clones only, minus some. Here the sample spans approximately 1.4 million clones, approximately 98% being singletons. The sample was naive CD4+ T cells sorted from blood. The subset is: CD45RA+ positively selected. The clonotype originates from a young man in good health. This chain joins TRBV4-2 and TRBJ1-1; a weak D match, TRBD1 (5 bases). CDR3: CASSGGRGEAFF. The CDR3 DNA follows: TGTGCCAGCAGCGGGGGACGGGGTGAAGCTTTCTTT.